A selection of T cell receptor beta chains follows, all from one sample in a study of blood T cell repertoires in COVID-19. Method: immunoSEQ multiplex PCR; TCRdb's copy keeps in-frame clones and lacks some. The sample consists of approximately 60,000 clones, 60% to 80% of them appearing once. Material for sequencing was peripheral blood. These receptor sequences come from a man aged 55-75 years with acute or convalescent COVID-19. The conserved cysteine and the conserved F or W are not part of the CDR3 here.

v_gene	j_gene	CDR3aa
TRBV5-1	TRBJ2-3	ASSPRLAGTDTQY
TRBV2	TRBJ1-2	ASSDQNMGQRLA
TRBV6-5	TRBJ1-5	ASNIHTPGQPQH
TRBV29-1	TRBJ2-1	SVSTGTANEQF
TRBV5-1	TRBJ2-1	ASSLGTAGNEQF
TRBV5-1	TRBJ2-3	ASSSVGDTQY
TRBV24-1	TRBJ2-7	ATSAGGLFSLHEQY
TRBV9	TRBJ1-1	ASSLQMGTGTEAF
TRBV25-1	TRBJ1-2	ASSHPDSLYGYT
TRBV28	TRBJ1-2	ASSRGQGYGYT
TRBV10-1	TRBJ2-7	ASSETGTGKKRTEQY
TRBV5-6	TRBJ1-2	ASSESGGWVYGYT
TRBV4-1	TRBJ2-5	ASSPRLAGDIQTQY
TRBV4-1	TRBJ2-1	ASSQDRLAGEQF
TRBV2	TRBJ1-5	ASRGLGNQPQH
TRBV27	TRBJ1-2	ASSLGLGGYGYT
TRBV6-5	TRBJ1-1	ASSLDRDTEAF
TRBV10-3	TRBJ1-6	AISESGEATHSPLH
TRBV15	TRBJ1-3	ATSPTASYGNTIY
TRBV28	TRBJ1-4	ASSLVQGRNEKLF
TRBV5-6	TRBJ2-2	ASSYGTSVTGELF
TRBV18	TRBJ1-2	ASSPKMQGIDYGYT
TRBV28	TRBJ1-6	ASSPGQGASPLH
TRBV7-8	TRBJ2-5	ASSSRLAGIQETQY
TRBV24-1	TRBJ1-2	ATSRGDGYT
TRBV13	TRBJ1-6	ASSDTGAYNSPLH
TRBV7-9	TRBJ2-7	ASSPTGGGYEQY
TRBV11-2	TRBJ1-6	ASSLRQAYNSPLH
TRBV11-2	TRBJ2-2	ASSSQWRGGSGELF
TRBV7-2	TRBJ2-7	ASRPYSSSYEQY
TRBV5-1	TRBJ1-1	ASRGTGENTEAF
TRBV6-6	TRBJ1-6	ASSPGTAISRNWSSYNSPLH
TRBV5-4	TRBJ1-1	ASSFGGTEAF
TRBV18	TRBJ1-3	ASSPRTGTSGNTIY
TRBV11-3	TRBJ1-6	ASSTDPGSPLH
TRBV28	TRBJ1-6	ASSLGQGAPPLH
TRBV9	TRBJ1-4	ASSVRQGTGNEKLF
TRBV9	TRBJ2-2	ASSAGTGSTGELF
TRBV5-1	TRBJ2-6	ASTNSDIPRRSSGANVLT
TRBV13	TRBJ2-7	ASSLGTGGEQY
TRBV5-1	TRBJ2-1	ASSTRLAGGNNEQF
TRBV6-5	TRBJ1-4	ASKRGMEEKLF
TRBV4-1	TRBJ1-4	ATSTAWGEKLF
TRBV5-1	TRBJ2-2	ASSLRDRARGGELF
TRBV7-2	TRBJ2-1	ASSRTSGGARGYNEQF
TRBV7-2	TRBJ2-1	ASSSGLSSYNEQF